This T cell receptor (beta chain) was profiled in a study of T cell responses to AZD1222 COVID-19 vaccine. As for the study in general: Second doses at about 4 or about 12 weeks were pooled.

Study-level results: Sampling captured repertoires only after the peak T cell response. Elevations in Spike-specific TCR breadth and depth followed administration of two AZD1222 doses. Donors were mostly white British, more females; clonal diversity possibly underestimated.

V shed 1 base and J 7 bases; nucleotides not matched to a gene: 10. The CDR3 extends over 17 amino acids. CDR1 and CDR2 (germline): MGHRA, YSYEKL. With respect to this clone: Its specificity is not known.

Produced via immunoSEQ multiplex PCR; TCRdb's table is partial and in-frame only. This sample has some 140,000 clones, with over 85% found just once. This TCR was recovered from an adult in good health. The J gene is TRBJ2-1, the V gene TRBV4-1; TRBD2 matches 10 bases. Sample: peripheral blood, taken on day 0 of AZD1222 vaccination. In nucleotides, the CDR3 is TGCGCCAGCAGCCAAGTGAGCGACGGACTAGCGGATAATGAGCAGTTCTTC. Protein sequence: CASSQVSDGLADNEQFF.